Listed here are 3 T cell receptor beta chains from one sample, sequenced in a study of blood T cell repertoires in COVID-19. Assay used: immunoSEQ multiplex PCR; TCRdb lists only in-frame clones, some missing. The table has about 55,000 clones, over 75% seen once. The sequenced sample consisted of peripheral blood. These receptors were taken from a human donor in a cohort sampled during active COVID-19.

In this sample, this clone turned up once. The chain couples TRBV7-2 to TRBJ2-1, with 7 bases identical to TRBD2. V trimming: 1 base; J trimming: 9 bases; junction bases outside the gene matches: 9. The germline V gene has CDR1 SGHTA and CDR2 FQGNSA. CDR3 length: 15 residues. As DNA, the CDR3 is TGTGCCAGCAGCTTAGGCGGCGGGAGCGTGGGTGAGCAGTTCTTC. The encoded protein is CASSLGGGSVGEQFF.

The CDR3 DNA reads as TGTGCCAGCAGTTTTGACAGCGACTCTGGAAACACCATATATTTT. Its translation is CASSFDSDSGNTIYF. V usage is TRBV28 and J usage is TRBJ1-3; tentative D call: TRBD1 (5 bases). The CDR3 spans 15 residues. Trimming left V 3 bases short and J 0 bases short, with 9 bases between. Germline-derived CDR1 and CDR2 are MDHEN and SYDVKM.

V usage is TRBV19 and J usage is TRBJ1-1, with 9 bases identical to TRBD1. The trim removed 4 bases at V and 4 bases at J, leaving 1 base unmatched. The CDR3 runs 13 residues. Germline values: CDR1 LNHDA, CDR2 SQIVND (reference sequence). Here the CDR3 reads CASSTTGGTEAFF. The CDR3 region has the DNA TGTGCCAGTAGTACGACAGGGGGCACTGAAGCTTTCTTT.